A selection of T cell receptor beta chains follows, all from one sample in a study of tumor and adjacent non-tumor tissue in lung cancer. Using its own MiXCR run on the multiplex PCR reads, TCRdb lists one record per CDR3 protein. The table lists some 77,000 distinct CDR3 sequences, less than 75% of them singletons. The sample consisted of lung tumor tissue. The receptors shown here come from a woman aged 70-85 years with non-small cell lung cancer. Each CDR3 is given with its conserved first and last residue. A D gene is named only where the DNA matches it firmly. A clone size is listed for some rows: how often the clone was seen (once, few, many), or a class if it is expanded.

v_call	clone_size	j_call	d_call	cdr3_aa	cdr3_nt
TRBV6-1	-	TRBJ1-1	-	CISSEGGIWTEAFF	TGTATCAGCAGTGAAGGAGGCATTTGGACTGAAGCTTTCTTT
TRBV12-3/TRBV12-4	-	TRBJ2-7	TRBD1	CASSCTGVGTSYEQYF	TGTGCCAGCAGCTGCACAGGGGTGGGAACCTCCTACGAGCAGTACTTC
TRBV9	-	TRBJ2-5	TRBD1	CASSAIQGQGETQYF	TGTGCCAGCAGCGCAATACAGGGGCAGGGAGAGACCCAGTACTTC
TRBV6-2/TRBV6-3	-	TRBJ2-1	TRBD1	CASSYSAFRDRQYDEQFF	TGTGCCAGCAGTTATTCGGCATTCCGGGACAGACAATACGATGAGCAGTTCTTC
TRBV5-4	-	TRBJ2-2	TRBD2	CASSLKRVGGPAELFF	TGTGCCAGCAGCTTGAAAAGAGTGGGAGGGCCTGCGGAGCTGTTTTTT
TRBV20-1	-	TRBJ1-1	-	CSASLRGQSNTEAFF	TGCAGTGCTAGTTTACGGGGCCAATCGAACACTGAAGCTTTCTTT
TRBV7-8	few	TRBJ1-6	-	CASSAGSFYNSHLHF	TGTGCCAGCTCAGCGGGGAGCTTCTATAATTCACACCTCCACTTT
TRBV2	-	TRBJ1-1	-	CASSDTGSGNTEAFF	TGTGCCAGCAGTGACACAGGCTCCGGGAACACTGAAGCTTTCTTT
TRBV28	-	TRBJ2-1	TRBD2	CASSRPALAGMDEQFF	TGTGCCAGCAGTAGGCCTGCTCTAGCGGGAATGGATGAGCAATTCTTC
TRBV6-5	-	TRBJ1-1	-	CASSYDCHTEAFF	TGTGCCAGCAGTTACGATTGTCACACTGAAGCTTTCTTT
TRBV29-1	-	TRBJ2-2	-	CSVEEGNTGEPFF	TGCAGTGTTGAAGAAGGGAACACCGGGGAGCCGTTTTTT
TRBV30	-	TRBJ2-7	TRBD1	CAWSITGQGSYEQYF	TGTGCCTGGAGTATCACCGGACAGGGGTCCTACGAGCAGTACTTC
TRBV6-6	-	TRBJ2-7	TRBD2	CASRASGRYEQCF	TGTGCCAGCAGGGCTAGCGGGAGATACGAGCAGTGCTTC
TRBV5-1	-	TRBJ2-2	TRBD1	CASSNPGQAHTGKLFF	TGCGCCAGCAGCAACCCGGGACAGGCGCATACCGGGAAGCTGTTTTTT
TRBV5-4	once	TRBJ2-1	-	CASSNSAGGFDEQFF	TGTGCCAGCAGCAACTCCGCTGGCGGGTTCGATGAGCAGTTCTTT
TRBV7-3	-	TRBJ2-3	TRBD2	CASSRDLAGTDTQYF	TGTGCCAGCAGCCGCGACCTAGCGGGCACAGATACGCAGTATTTT
TRBV29-1	medium-sized	TRBJ2-1	-	CSVEGGGRNEQFF	TGCAGCGTTGAAGGGGGAGGTAGGAATGAGCAGTTCTTC
TRBV5-6	once	TRBJ2-1	-	CVSSLVRVGQQFF	TGTGTCAGCAGCTTGGTGCGGGTGGGTCAGCAGTTCTTC
TRBV12-3/TRBV12-4	-	TRBJ1-2	TRBD1	CASSLGQGGYGF	TGTGCCAGCAGTTTAGGACAGGGCGGCTACGGCTTC
TRBV30	-	TRBJ2-1	-	CAWSEERGYNEQFF	TGTGCCTGGAGTGAGGAGAGAGGCTACAATGAGCAGTTCTTC
TRBV4-1	-	TRBJ2-7	-	CASSQDGQLISYEQYF	TGCGCCAGCAGCCAAGATGGTCAGCTCATCTCCTACGAGCAGTACTTC
TRBV4-2	once	TRBJ1-1	-	CASNPGRGMNIEAFF	TGTGCCAGCAACCCAGGACGGGGCATGAACATTGAAGCTTTCTTT
TRBV5-5	-	TRBJ1-5	TRBD1	CATPRHYLGTGGSTGNQPQHF	TGTGCGACACCCCGACATTACTTAGGGACAGGGGGGAGTACGGGCAATCAGCCCCAGCATTTT
TRBV5-1	once	TRBJ2-3	-	CASSLAGGNTQYF	TGCGCCAGCAGCTTGGCTGGCGGGAATACGCAGTATTTT
TRBV6-2/TRBV6-3	-	TRBJ2-1	TRBD2	CVRSYRLAGGGNGQFF	TGTGTCAGAAGCTACCGACTAGCGGGAGGTGGCAATGGGCAGTTCTTC
TRBV6-2/TRBV6-3	-	TRBJ1-1	-	CASGTMTLMNTEAFF	TGTGCTAGCGGAACTATGACCCTCATGAACACTGAAGCTTTCTTT
TRBV28	few	TRBJ2-2	-	CASTRGNIANTGGLFF	TGTGCCAGCACTCGCGGGAACATAGCGAACACCGGGGGGCTGTTTTTT
TRBV6-2/TRBV6-3	-	TRBJ2-1	-	CPSSYSLGNEQSF	TGTCCCAGCAGTTACTCCTTGGGCAATGAGCAGTCCTTC
TRBV7-8	-	TRBJ1-2	TRBD1	CASSLRTGNAYGYTF	TGTGCCAGTAGCCTCCGGACAGGCAACGCCTATGGCTACACCTTC
TRBV10-2	-	TRBJ1-2	-	CASSPSYGCIF	TGCGCCAGCAGTCCTTCCTATGGCTGCATCTTC
TRBV7-9	many	TRBJ1-1	-	CASSSTEALTAFF	TGTGCCAGCAGCTCAACTGAAGCACTGACAGCTTTCTTT
TRBV11-2	-	TRBJ2-3	-	CTSSLLRTDTQYF	TGTACCAGCAGCCTCTTAAGGACAGATACACAGTATTTC
TRBV12-5	-	TRBJ2-3	TRBD1	CATGAGTGTLDTQYF	TGTGCAACTGGAGCCGGGACAGGGACTTTAGATACGCAGTATTTT
TRBV11-1	-	TRBJ2-7	-	CASSALVTTRDKQYF	TGTGCCAGCAGTGCCCTTGTGACGACGAGGGACAAGCAGTACTTC
TRBV7-9	-	TRBJ2-3	-	CVSSPSTGNTDTQYF	TGTGTCAGCAGCCCGTCTACAGGGAATACAGATACGCAGTATTTT
TRBV5-4	many	TRBJ2-7	-	CASSLGSPTYEQYF	TGTGCCAGCAGCTTGGGGTCTCCCACCTACGAGCAGTACTTC
TRBV5-1	few	TRBJ2-1	-	CASSSTPPGQTSYNEQFF	TGCGCCAGCAGCTCGACGCCTCCAGGGCAAACCTCGTACAATGAGCAGTTCTTC
TRBV11-1	-	TRBJ2-7	-	CASSFEAGRYDQYF	TGTGCCAGCAGCTTTGAAGCGGGTCGATACGACCAGTACTTC
TRBV6-5	-	TRBJ2-1	-	CATRGEKGSYNEQFF	TGTGCCACCAGGGGGGAAAAGGGCTCCTACAATGAGCAGTTCTTC
TRBV5-4	-	TRBJ2-1	TRBD2	CASSCAREYEQFF	TGTGCCAGCAGTTGTGCGCGGGAGTATGAGCAGTTCTTC
TRBV29-1	-	TRBJ2-6	-	CSVWMSSGANVLTF	TGCAGCGTTTGGATGAGCTCTGGTGCCAACGTCCTGACTTTC
TRBV29-1	-	TRBJ1-1	-	CSVAQTNTKAFF	TGTAGCGTTGCGCAGACGAACACTAAAGCTTTCTTT
TRBV4-1	-	TRBJ2-7	TRBD2	CACSQMTSWRYEQYF	TGCGCCTGCAGCCAAATGACTAGCTGGAGGTACGAGCAGTACTTC
TRBV29-1	-	TRBJ1-2	-	CRVVSSGCGYTF	TGCCGCGTTGTCTCCTCAGGCTGTGGTTACACCTTC
TRBV19	-	TRBJ2-7	TRBD2	CASSGGTSGSEQCF	TGTGCCAGTAGTGGGGGGACTAGCGGGAGCGAACAGTGCTTC
TRBV5-4	once	TRBJ2-4	-	CASSLEGGGREKNIEYF	TGTGCCAGCAGTTTGGAGGGTGGGGGTAGGGAGAAAAACATTGAGTACTTC
TRBV29-1	once	TRBJ2-1	-	CGVKRKGINEQFF	TGCGGCGTAAAACGGAAGGGCATAAATGAACAGTTCTTC